The 17 T cell receptor beta chains listed next were all sequenced from one sample in a study of cytomegalovirus exposure and HLA in healthy donors. The PCR had 60 Vbeta and 13 Jbeta primers. The protocol was immunoSEQ multiplex PCR, while the TCRdb copy is restricted to in-frame clones and leaves out a portion. This table holds some 120,000 clones. Sequenced: PBMCs. The receptors originated from a man aged 18 to 30 in good health and CMV-seronegative.

The chain combines TRBV19 with TRBJ1-2; 12 bases fit TRBD1. The CDR3 length is 13 residues. Germline V gene sequence: CDR1 LNHDA, CDR2 SQIVND (reference sequence). V was pared by 7 bases and J by 7 bases, with 4 bases of the junction left unmatched. In DNA form, the CDR3 reads TGTGCCAGTAAGGGGGACAGGGGGCTTGGCTACACCTTC. Translating it yields CASKGDRGLGYTF.

This chain joins TRBV6-1 and TRBJ2-3, with TRBD2 identical over 11 bases. V shed 7 bases and J 4 bases; nucleotides not matched to a gene: 7. This CDR3 has 15 amino acids. Germline V gene sequence: CDR1 MNHNS, CDR2 SASEGT. CDR3 loop: CASKLAGAGADTQYF. CDR3 in DNA: TGTGCCAGCAAACTAGCGGGAGCCGGTGCAGATACGCAGTATTTT.

The chain carries TRBV11-2 and TRBJ2-5, with D unresolved. Germline CDR1 and CDR2: SGHAT and FQNNGV. The length of the CDR3 is 12 residues. With 3 bases removed from V and 4 bases from J, the gap between germline ends came to 6 bases. Written as DNA, the CDR3 is TGTGCCAGCAGCTTCGTGTCAGAGACCCAGTACTTC. Protein: CASSFVSETQYF.

The genes are TRBV19 and TRBJ1-4; no definite D call. Between the trimmed V and J ends, which lost 4 bases and 8 bases, there was a span of 5 bases. In germline, CDR1 is LNHDA, CDR2 SQIVND (reference sequence). This CDR3 region has 11 residues. CDR3 sequence: CASSSREKLFF. DNA of the CDR3: TGTGCCAGTAGTAGTAGAGAAAAACTGTTTTTT.

The rearrangement joins TRBV30 to TRBJ2-3; D possibly corresponds to TRBD2 (5 bases). With 5 bases removed from V and 6 bases from J, the gap between germline ends came to 15 bases. CDR1 and CDR2 (germline): GTSNPN, SVGIG (reference sequence). The CDR3 consists of 13 residues. CDR3 nucleotides: TGTGCCTGGTCCCCCAACATAGCGGATACGCAGTATTTT. Translating it yields CAWSPNIADTQYF.

The V call is TRBV29-1, the J call TRBJ2-2, with unresolved D. The CDR3 contains 11 residues. The V gene lost 7 bases and the J gene lost 5 bases, with 8 bases spanning the gap. Looked up from germline, CDR1 is SQVTM and CDR2 is ANQGSEA. The DNA for the CDR3 is TGCAGCGCTTTTTTGACCGGGGAGCTGTTTTTT. Protein product: CSAFLTGELFF.

V is TRBV5-4 and J is TRBJ2-7, with 7 bases that match TRBD1. This CDR3 has 13 amino acids. J gave up 0 bases and V 9 bases, and 6 bases lay outside the gene matches. Germline V gene sequence: CDR1 SGHNT, CDR2 YYREEE (reference sequence). The CDR3 sequence: CATRAGGSYEQYF. In nucleotides, the CDR3 is TGTGCCACCAGGGCAGGGGGCTCCTACGAGCAGTACTTC.

The chain uses TRBV28 and TRBJ2-1; 9 bases map to TRBD1. The length of the CDR3 is 14 residues. V trimming: 6 bases; J trimming: 6 bases; junction bases outside the gene matches: 6. Germline CDR1 and CDR2: MDHEN and SYDVKM. The CDR3 loop reads CASSSGQGINEQFF. In DNA form, the CDR3 reads TGTGCCAGCAGCTCGGGACAGGGAATCAATGAGCAGTTCTTC.

V is TRBV2 and J is TRBJ1-2; no clear D. Germline CDR1 reads SNHLY; CDR2 reads FYNNEI. The CDR3 consists of 14 residues. Between the trimmed V and J ends, which lost 2 bases and 8 bases, there was a span of 15 bases. Written as DNA, the CDR3 is TGTGCCAGCAGTGAACTGGGTTCCTCGGGGGGCTACACCTTC. Translated: CASSELGSSGGYTF.

The J gene is TRBJ1-1, the V gene TRBV15; tentatively, D is TRBD1 (5 bases). The CDR3 is made up of 13 amino acids. Germline assignment: CDR1 LNHNV and CDR2 YYDKDF (reference sequence). Between the trimmed V and J ends, which lost 7 bases and 3 bases, there was a span of 12 bases. The CDR3 DNA reads as TGTGCCACCACTGGCAGGGCGGACACTGAAGCTTTCTTT. Amino acids: CATTGRADTEAFF.

CDR3 region: CASSPDRDNEQFF. The CDR3 bases are TGTGCCAGCAGCCCCGACAGGGACAATGAGCAGTTCTTC. V and J are TRBV5-4 and TRBJ2-1; 7 bases are a match to TRBD1. This CDR3 region has 13 residues. The junction had 3 bases not matched to a gene; V was cut back by 4 bases and J by 5 bases. Germline assignment: CDR1 SGHNT and CDR2 YYREEE (reference sequence).

This chain joins TRBV10-1 and TRBJ2-3, with unresolved D. This CDR3 is built from 15 residues. V was shortened by 0 bases and J by 0 bases, with 7 bases between the two germline ends. Germline lookup yields CDR1 WNHNN and CDR2 SYGVQD (reference sequence). This CDR3 reads CASSESPGSTDTQYF. In DNA form, the CDR3 reads TGCGCCAGCAGTGAGTCGCCGGGTAGCACAGATACGCAGTATTTT.

The chain carries TRBV15 and TRBJ1-2; 7 bases line up with TRBD1. J lost 2 bases, V lost 5 bases, and 5 bases had no gene match. This CDR3 has 14 amino acids. CDR1 LNHNV and CDR2 YYDKDF come from the germline V gene (reference sequence). The CDR3 region is CATSLGQVNYGYTF. In nucleotides, the CDR3 is TGTGCCACCAGCCTAGGACAGGTCAACTATGGCTACACCTTC.

V and J are TRBV30 and TRBJ1-3; D gene uncertain. CDR1 GTSNPN and CDR2 SVGIG come from the germline V gene (reference sequence). This CDR3 spans 13 amino acids. Trimming stripped 4 bases from V and 0 bases from J, with 7 bases between. The CDR3 here is CAWTKSSGNTIYF. DNA for the CDR3: TGTGCCTGGACCAAGAGCTCTGGAAACACCATATATTTT. The whole variable domain, remainder taken from reference TRBV30 and TRBJ1-3, is SQTIHQWPATLVQPVGSPLSLECTVEGTSNPNLYWYRQAAGRGLQLLFYSVGIGQISSEVPQNLSASRPQDRQFILSSKKLLLSDSGFYLCAWTKSSGNTIYFGEGSWLTVV.

The rearrangement uses TRBV19 and TRBJ2-3, with 9 bases that match TRBD2. V was clipped by 3 bases and J by 3 bases; unmatched bases: 7. There are 16 residues in the CDR3. Germline CDR1 is LNHDA and CDR2 is SQIVND (reference sequence). The CDR3 DNA reads TGTGCCAGTAGTATCTTAGCGGGAGCGGGTACAGATACGCAGTATTTT. Translating gives CASSILAGAGTDTQYF.

This rearrangement joins TRBV9 to TRBJ2-5; perhaps TRBD1 as D (6 bases). V was clipped by 0 bases and J by 5 bases, with 14 bases between them. The CDR3 has 15 amino acids. Germline V lookup: CDR1 SGDLS, CDR2 YYNGEE. The CDR3, as DNA: TGTGCCAGCAGCGTAGCTCTAGGGCAGGGGGAGACCCAGTACTTC. Encoded protein: CASSVALGQGETQYF.

The chain couples TRBV5-6 to TRBJ2-1, with 11 bases that match TRBD2. J was trimmed by 9 bases and V by 4 bases; bases with no gene match: 12. The CDR3 runs to 16 residues. Germline values: CDR1 SGHDT, CDR2 YYEEEE. CDR3 bases: TGTGCCAGCAGCATCGCTCTAGCGGGAGGTTTTGGTGAGCAGTTCTTC. Residues: CASSIALAGGFGEQFF.